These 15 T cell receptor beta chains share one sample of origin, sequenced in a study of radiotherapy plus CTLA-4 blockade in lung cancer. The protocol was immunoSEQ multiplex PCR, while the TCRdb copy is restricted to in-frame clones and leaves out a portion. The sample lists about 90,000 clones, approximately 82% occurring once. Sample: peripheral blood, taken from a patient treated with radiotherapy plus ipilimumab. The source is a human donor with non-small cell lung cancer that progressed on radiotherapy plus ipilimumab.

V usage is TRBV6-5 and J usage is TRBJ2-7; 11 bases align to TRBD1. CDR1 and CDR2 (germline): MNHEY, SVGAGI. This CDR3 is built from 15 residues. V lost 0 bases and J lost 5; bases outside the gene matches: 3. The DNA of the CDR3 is TGTGCCAGCAGTTACTCGGGACAGGGGGTCCACGAGCAGTACTTC. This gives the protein CASSYSGQGVHEQYF.

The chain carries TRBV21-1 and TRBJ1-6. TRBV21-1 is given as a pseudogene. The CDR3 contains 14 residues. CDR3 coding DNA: TGTGCCAGCAGCGCCCGCAAGCGATGGTCACCCCTCCACTTT. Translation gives CASSARKRWSPLHF.

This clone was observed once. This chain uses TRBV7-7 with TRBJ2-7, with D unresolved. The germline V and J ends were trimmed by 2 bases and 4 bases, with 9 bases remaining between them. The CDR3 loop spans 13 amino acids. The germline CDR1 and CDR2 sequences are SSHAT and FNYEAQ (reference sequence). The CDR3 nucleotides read TGTGCCAGCAGCTTAATGTTGGGATACGAGCAGTACTTC. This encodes CASSLMLGYEQYF.

Here the CDR3 DNA reads TGTGCCAGCAGTTTATGGGGACAAGGGAAATCCTACGAGCAGTACTTC. Translated: CASSLWGQGKSYEQYF. The gene calls are TRBV28 and TRBJ2-7; tentative D call: TRBD1 (6 bases). The CDR3 length is 16 residues. CDR1 MDHEN and CDR2 SYDVKM come from the germline V gene. Trimming shortened V by 0 bases and J by 1 base, and 13 bases separated the two germline ends.

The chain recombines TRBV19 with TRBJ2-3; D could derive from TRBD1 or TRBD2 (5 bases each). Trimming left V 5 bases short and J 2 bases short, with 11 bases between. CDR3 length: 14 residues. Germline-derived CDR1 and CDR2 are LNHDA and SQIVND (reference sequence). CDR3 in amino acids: CASSSGPFTDTQYF. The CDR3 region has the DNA TGTGCCAGTAGTTCGGGACCATTCACAGATACGCAGTATTTT.

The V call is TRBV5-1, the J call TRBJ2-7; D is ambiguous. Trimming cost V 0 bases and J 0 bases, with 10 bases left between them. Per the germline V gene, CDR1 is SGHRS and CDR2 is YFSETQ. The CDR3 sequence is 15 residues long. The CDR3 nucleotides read TGCGCCAGCAGCTTGGCCTGGTCAGGCTCCTACGAGCAGTACTTC. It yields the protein CASSLAWSGSYEQYF.

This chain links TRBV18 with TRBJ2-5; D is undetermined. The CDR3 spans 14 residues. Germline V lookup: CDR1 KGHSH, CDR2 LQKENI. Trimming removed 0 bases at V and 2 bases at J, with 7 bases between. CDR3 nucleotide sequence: TGTGCCAGCTCACCACCCGCAGCTCAAGAGACCCAGTACTTC. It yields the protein CASSPPAAQETQYF.

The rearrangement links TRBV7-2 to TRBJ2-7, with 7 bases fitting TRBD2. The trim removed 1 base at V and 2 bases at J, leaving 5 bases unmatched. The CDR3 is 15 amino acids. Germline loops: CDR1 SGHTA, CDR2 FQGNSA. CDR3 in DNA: TGTGCCAGCAGCTTAGGTGGGACTAACCCCTACGAGCAGTACTTC. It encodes CASSLGGTNPYEQYF.

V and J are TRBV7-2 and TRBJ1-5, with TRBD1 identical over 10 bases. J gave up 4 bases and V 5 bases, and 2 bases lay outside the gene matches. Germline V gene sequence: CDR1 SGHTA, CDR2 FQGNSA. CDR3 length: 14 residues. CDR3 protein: CASSQDRGNQPQHF. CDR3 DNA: TGTGCCAGCAGCCAGGACAGGGGGAATCAGCCCCAGCATTTT.

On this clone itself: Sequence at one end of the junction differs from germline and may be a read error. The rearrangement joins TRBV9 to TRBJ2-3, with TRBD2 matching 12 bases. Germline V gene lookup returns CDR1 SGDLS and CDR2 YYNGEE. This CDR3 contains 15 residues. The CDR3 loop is CASSVLAGGSDTRYF. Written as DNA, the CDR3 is TGTGCCAGCAGCGTACTAGCGGGGGGGTCAGATACGCGGTATTTT.

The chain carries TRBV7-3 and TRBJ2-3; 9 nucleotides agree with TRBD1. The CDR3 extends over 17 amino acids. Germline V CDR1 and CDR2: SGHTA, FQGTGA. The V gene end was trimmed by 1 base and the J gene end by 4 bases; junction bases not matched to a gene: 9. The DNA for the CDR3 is TGTGCCAGCAGCTTAAGGGGGGACAGGGATATCGCAGATACGCAGTATTTT. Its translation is CASSLRGDRDIADTQYF. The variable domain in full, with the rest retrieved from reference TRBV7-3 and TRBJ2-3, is GAGVSQTPSNKVTEKGKYVELRCDPISGHTALYWYRQSLGQGPEFLIYFQGTGAADDSGLPNDRFFAVRPEGSVSTLKIQRTERGDSAVYLCASSLRGDRDIADTQYFGPGTRLTVL.

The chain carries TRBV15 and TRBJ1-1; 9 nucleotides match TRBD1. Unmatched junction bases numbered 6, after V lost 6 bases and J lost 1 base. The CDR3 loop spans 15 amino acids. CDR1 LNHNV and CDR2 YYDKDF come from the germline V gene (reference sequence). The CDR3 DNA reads TGTGCCACCAGGAAGACAGGGGGAGGGAACACTGAAGCTTTCTTT. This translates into CATRKTGGGNTEAFF.

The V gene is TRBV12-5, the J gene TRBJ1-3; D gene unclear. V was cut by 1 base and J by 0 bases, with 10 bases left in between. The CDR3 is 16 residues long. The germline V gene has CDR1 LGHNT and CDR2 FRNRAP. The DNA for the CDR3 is TGTGCTAGTGGTTTGGACACTGGGTACTCTGGAAACACCATATATTTT. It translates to CASGLDTGYSGNTIYF.

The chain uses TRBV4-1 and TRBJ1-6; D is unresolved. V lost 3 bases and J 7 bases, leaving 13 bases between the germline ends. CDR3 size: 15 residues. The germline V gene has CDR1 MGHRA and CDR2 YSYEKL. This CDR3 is CASSQRLAENSPLHF. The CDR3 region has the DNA TGCGCCAGCAGCCAGAGGCTCGCCGAGAATTCACCCCTCCACTTT.

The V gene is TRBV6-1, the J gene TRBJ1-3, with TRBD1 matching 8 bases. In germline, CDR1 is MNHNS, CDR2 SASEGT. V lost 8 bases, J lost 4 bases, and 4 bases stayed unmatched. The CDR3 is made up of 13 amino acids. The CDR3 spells CASFPGGGNTIYF. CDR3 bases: TGTGCCAGCTTCCCAGGGGGCGGAAACACCATATATTTT.